A selection of T cell receptor beta chains follows, all from one sample in a study of T cells in Graves' hyperthyroidism and ophthalmopathy. TCRdb re-analysed the multiplex PCR reads in MiXCR, keeping a single row per CDR3 protein. This table holds roughly 700,000 distinct CDR3 sequences, 14% found once. What was sequenced was blood. All receptors derive from a woman under 30 with Graves' hyperthyroidism. Each CDR3 is given with its conserved first and last residue.

>TRBJ2-2|TRBV3-1
CASSQGSGGLTGELFF
>TRBJ1-5|TRBV7-9
CASSLGTGDRSQPQHF
>TRBJ2-7|TRBV11-2
CASVRTHSYEQYF
>TRBJ2-1|TRBV7-3
CASSLTSGKGNEQFF
>TRBJ2-3|TRBV27
CASSFIGGRSTDTQYF
>TRBJ2-1|TRBV11-2
CASSTSSAEQFF
>TRBJ1-2|TRBV5-6
CASSLLRDRASRIYYGYTF
>TRBJ2-7|TRBV11-2
CASSLEAMSSYEQYF
>TRBJ2-7|TRBV3-1
CASSQVLEGNEQYF
>TRBJ2-1|TRBV9
CASSVAWRGTSGRAHNEQFF
>TRBJ1-2|TRBV7-9
CASSLISGGYGYTF
>TRBJ1-2|TRBV11-2
CASSFATGGLYGYTF
>TRBJ2-7|TRBV20-1
CSARGFGLAGVYEQYF
>TRBJ2-2|TRBV6-1
CASSHIRAKTGSAGVGELFF
>TRBJ2-3|TRBV28
CASRPRLAGNTDTQYF
>TRBJ2-2|TRBV20-1
CSARNSGRTNTGELFF
>TRBJ2-1|TRBV20-1
CSARVAGASYNEQFF
>TRBJ1-5|TRBV30
CAWSPGQLSNQPQHF
>TRBJ1-4|TRBV5-1
CASSTPGTGGEKLFF
>TRBJ1-5|TRBV2
CASSLGQGEQPQHF
>TRBJ1-2|TRBV2
CASSDYRETNYGYTF
>TRBJ2-1|TRBV9
CASSARTGSTYNEQFF
>TRBJ1-5|TRBV18
CASVQPGGAGQPQHF
>TRBJ1-1|TRBV10-3
CAISESADLNTEAFF
>TRBJ2-1|TRBV30
CAWSVYSREQFF
>TRBJ1-5|TRBV15
CATSRDLGKFGQPQHF
>TRBJ2-4|TRBV11-2
CASSSLRDQNIQYF
>TRBJ2-5|TRBV2
CASSDPTLTGAQETQYF
>TRBJ2-7|TRBV11-2
CASSPRGTGGAYEQYF
>TRBJ2-1|TRBV4-3
CASSPSALGASGTHEQFF
>TRBJ1-5|TRBV20-1
CSARDFRQGGNQPQHF
>TRBJ2-2|TRBV20-1
CSARRLAGGLNTGELFF
>TRBJ1-5|TRBV10-3
CAISESKGANQPQHF
>TRBJ2-7|TRBV6-2/TRBV6-3
CASSYGTWGYEQYF
>TRBJ2-1|TRBV7-9
CASSTTSGHSYSEQFF
>TRBJ1-1|TRBV24-1
CATSDLRDTEAFF
>TRBJ2-1|TRBV12-5
CASGLVLGGFVNEQFF
>TRBJ2-1|TRBV11-3
CASSLSSGNYNEQFF
>TRBJ1-2|TRBV5-1
CASSLEPTGLYGYTF
>TRBJ2-5|TRBV12-3/TRBV12-4
CASRRGELGQETQYF
>TRBJ2-2|TRBV6-1
CASRNRRDFGFTGELFF
>TRBJ1-2|TRBV3-1
CASSQELGRGTSYGYTF